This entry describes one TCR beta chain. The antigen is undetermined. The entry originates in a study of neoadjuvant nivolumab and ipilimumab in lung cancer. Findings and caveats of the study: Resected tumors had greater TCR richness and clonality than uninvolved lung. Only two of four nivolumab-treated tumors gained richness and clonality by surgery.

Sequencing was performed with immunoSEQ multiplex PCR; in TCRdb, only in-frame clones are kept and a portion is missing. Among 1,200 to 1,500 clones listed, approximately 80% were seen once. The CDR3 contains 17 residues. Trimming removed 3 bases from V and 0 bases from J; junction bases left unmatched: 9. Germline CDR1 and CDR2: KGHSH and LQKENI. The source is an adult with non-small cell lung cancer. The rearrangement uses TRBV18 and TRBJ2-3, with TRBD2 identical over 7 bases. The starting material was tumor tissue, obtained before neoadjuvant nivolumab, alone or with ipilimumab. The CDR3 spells CASSPVGPGGSTDTQYF. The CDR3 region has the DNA TGTGCCAGCTCACCCGTTGGCCCGGGAGGTAGCACAGATACGCAGTATTTT.